Shown below are 32 T cell receptor beta chains from a single sample sequenced in a study of cytomegalovirus exposure and HLA in healthy donors. PCR employed 60 Vbeta and 13 Jbeta primers. Profiling relied on immunoSEQ multiplex PCR, and the TCRdb table lists in-frame clones only, not all of them. The table has roughly 99,000 clones, just under 80% seen once. The sample taken for sequencing was PBMCs. The receptors originated from a middle-aged woman in good health and CMV-seronegative.

The chain carries TRBV7-2 and TRBJ2-5, with 14 nucleotides matching TRBD2. The CDR3 covers 13 residues. With 5 bases clipped from V and 14 bases from J, the junction kept 7 bases outside the gene matches. Germline-derived CDR1 and CDR2 are SGHTA and FQGNSA. CDR3 amino acids: CASSPGLAGGTYF. In nucleotides, the CDR3 is TGTGCCAGCAGCCCCGGACTAGCGGGGGGTACCTACTTC.

J is TRBJ1-1 and V is TRBV18, with D hard to call. Trimming shortened V by 2 bases and J by 8 bases, and 12 bases separated the two germline ends. CDR1 is KGHSH and CDR2 is LQKENI in the germline V gene. The CDR3 contains 13 residues. DNA for the CDR3: TGTGCCAGCTCACCAGATGGTTCCAGGGAAGCTTTCTTT. Amino acids: CASSPDGSREAFF.

The CDR3 DNA reads TGCAGCTTGTTACGGGTCGCTGAAGCTTTCTTT. It translates to CSLLRVAEAFF. This chain uses TRBV20-1 with TRBJ1-1; D call uncertain. Germline lookup yields CDR1 DFQATT and CDR2 SNEGSKA (reference sequence). This CDR3 region has 11 residues.

This clone came up once. The chain links TRBV12-1 to TRBJ1-6; TRBD1 is the table's D call, not checked against the DNA. TRBV12-1 is annotated as a pseudogene. This CDR3 spans 16 amino acids. CDR3 nucleotides: TGTGCCAGCAGCGCACGACAGGGTGCCTATAATTCACCCCTCCACTTT. This sequence encodes CASSARQGAYNSPLHF.

The genes are TRBV5-6 and TRBJ2-3; TRBD2 agrees at 9 bases. Unmatched junction bases numbered 10, after V lost 2 bases and J lost 3 bases. CDR3 size: 17 residues. Germline CDR1 is SGHDT and CDR2 is YYEEEE. CDR3 region: CASSFSQRGVGTDTQYF. Here the CDR3 DNA reads TGTGCCAGCAGCTTCTCCCAGCGGGGGGTAGGGACAGATACGCAGTATTTT.

This sequence joins TRBV4-2 and TRBJ1-4; tentative D call: TRBD1 (5 bases). Trimming removed 1 base at V and 7 bases at J, with 10 bases between. Germline CDR1 and CDR2: LGHNA and YNFKEQ. The CDR3 covers 14 residues. CDR3: CASSQGGLGEKLFF. CDR3 sequence (DNA): TGTGCCAGCAGCCAAGGGGGCCTCGGTGAAAAACTGTTTTTT.

The chain links TRBV6-5 to TRBJ2-3; TRBD2 matches at 9 bases. This CDR3 has 14 residues. Germline CDR1 is MNHEY and CDR2 is SVGAGI. Trimming took 11 bases from V and 4 from J; bases not matched to a gene: 10. CDR3 nucleotide sequence: TGTGCCGTAGGTCTAGCGGGGTGGGCAGATACGCAGTATTTT. This encodes CAVGLAGWADTQYF.

As regards this clone: Germline is not matched at one junction end, which may reflect a read error. This chain uses TRBV7-7 with TRBJ2-1, with a possible D match to TRBD2 (7 bases). Germline-derived CDR1 and CDR2 are SSHAT and FNYEAQ (reference sequence). The length of the CDR3 is 16 residues. CDR3 nucleotides: TGTGCTAGCAGCAAGTTAGCGGGCGGGGGCGGGCATGAGCAGTTCTTC. Translating gives CASSKLAGGGGHEQFF.

The chain recombines TRBV11-2 with TRBJ1-1; D is perhaps TRBD1 (5 bases). The CDR3 sequence is 13 residues long. Per germline, CDR1 SGHAT and CDR2 FQNNGV. V was trimmed by 8 bases and J by 5 bases, leaving 15 bases between them. CDR3 coding DNA: TGTGCCAGCGAGGAGGGAGGGGAAACTGAAGCTTTCTTT. As protein: CASEEGGETEAFF.

The genes are TRBV7-7 and TRBJ2-3; 8 bases are a match to TRBD1. The CDR3 has 14 residues. The V gene end was trimmed by 5 bases and the J gene end by 4 bases; junction bases not matched to a gene: 5. Germline CDR1 SSHAT, CDR2 FNYEAQ (reference sequence). CDR3 in amino acids: CASSTGQGPDTQYF. Here the CDR3 DNA reads TGTGCCAGCAGCACCGGACAGGGCCCAGATACGCAGTATTTT.

The table lists this clone with a few counts. The chain links TRBV14 to TRBJ1-4; no reliable D call. Germline V gene lookup returns CDR1 SGHDN and CDR2 FVKESK. This CDR3 comprises 13 residues. V was pared by 2 bases and J by 8 bases, with 9 bases between. The DNA of the CDR3 is TGTGCCAGCAGCCAAACTTTATCAGAAAAACTGTTTTTT. It is translated as CASSQTLSEKLFF. Looking up the rest from reference TRBV14 and TRBJ1-4 gives the full variable domain: EAGVTQFPSHSVIEKGQTVTLRCDPISGHDNLYWYRRVMGKEIKFLLHFVKESKQDESGMPNNRFLAERTGGTYSTLKVQPAELEDSGVYFCASSQTLSEKLFFGSGTQLSVL.

The chain uses TRBV19 and TRBJ1-1; no clear D gene. There are 14 residues in the CDR3. CDR1 LNHDA and CDR2 SQIVND come from the germline V gene (reference sequence). Trimming took off 1 base at V and 4 bases at J, with 10 bases between the two ends. CDR3 in amino acids: CASSIVPGGTEAFF. The CDR3 nucleotides are TGTGCCAGTAGTATAGTGCCCGGTGGCACTGAAGCTTTCTTT.

This chain uses TRBV5-6 with TRBJ2-2, with 7 bases aligning to TRBD1. The CDR3 contains 14 residues. V lost 4 bases and J lost 1; bases outside the gene matches: 1. Germline values: CDR1 SGHDT, CDR2 YYEEEE. CDR3 residues: CASSPGGNTGELFF. For the CDR3, the DNA is TGTGCCAGCAGCCCAGGGGGGAACACCGGGGAGCTGTTTTTT.

The chain is built from TRBV15 and TRBJ1-5; 9 bases align to TRBD1. The CDR3 totals 14 residues. Germline lookup yields CDR1 LNHNV and CDR2 YYDKDF (reference sequence). J was trimmed by 5 bases and V by 5 bases; bases with no gene match: 4. The chain's CDR3 is CATSPGTGHQPQHF. The CDR3 DNA reads as TGTGCCACCAGCCCAGGGACAGGGCATCAGCCCCAGCATTTT.

The chain links TRBV25-1 to TRBJ1-1; 8 bases map to TRBD1. The J segment lost 2 bases and the V segment lost 1 base, leaving 3 bases of the junction unmatched. This CDR3 spans 15 amino acids. The germline gives CDR1 MGHDK, CDR2 SYGVNS. The CDR3 is CASSELDRDNTEAFF. The CDR3 DNA is TGTGCCAGCAGTGAATTGGACAGGGATAACACTGAAGCTTTCTTT.

This chain uses TRBV9 with TRBJ2-2, with TRBD2 matching over 9 bases. V lost 1 base to trimming and J lost 4 bases; unmatched junction nucleotides: 8. There are 17 residues in the CDR3. CDR1 and CDR2 (germline): SGDLS, YYNGEE. The CDR3 DNA reads as TGTGCCAGCAGCGTACCTAGCGGGGAACCCCCCACCGGGGAGCTGTTTTTT. Amino acid sequence: CASSVPSGEPPTGELFF.

The chain uses TRBV5-1 and TRBJ2-1; 8 positions match TRBD1. Germline values: CDR1 SGHRS, CDR2 YFSETQ. Trimming cost V 0 bases and J 9 bases; bases outside gene matches: 11. The CDR3 totals 16 residues. As DNA, the CDR3 is TGCGCCAGCAGCTTGGGGACAGGGTTCAACACAGGTGAGCAGTTCTTC. Translation gives CASSLGTGFNTGEQFF.

The sample holds one count of this clone. The chain links TRBV29-1 to TRBJ1-2; D is unresolved. The CDR3 runs to 14 residues. Trimming pared 2 bases from V and 8 bases from J, leaving 18 bases between. CDR1 is SQVTM and CDR2 is ANQGSEA in the germline V gene. The CDR3 protein is CSVERNPVSRGYTF. The CDR3 coding sequence is TGCAGCGTTGAACGAAACCCGGTGTCTCGGGGCTACACCTTC.

The chain is built from TRBV7-8 and TRBJ1-2; maybe TRBD1 (6 bases). CDR1 is SGHVS, CDR2 FQNEAQ, per germline. V lost 1 base and J lost 6, with 15 bases in between. CDR3 length: 15 residues. CDR3 region: CASSLVETGRHGYTF. The CDR3 nucleotides are TGTGCCAGCAGCTTAGTAGAGACAGGTCGTCATGGCTACACCTTC.

This rearrangement joins TRBV7-9 to TRBJ2-2, with 8 positions matching TRBD1. CDR3 length: 16 residues. CDR1 is SEHNR and CDR2 is FQNEAQ in the germline V gene (reference sequence). Losses at the gene ends were 6 bases for V and 4 bases for J; bases not matched to a gene: 10. CDR3 loop: CASSSTRTGSTGELFF. The CDR3 region has the DNA TGTGCCAGCAGTAGCACTCGGACAGGGTCCACCGGGGAGCTGTTTTTT.

This clone appeared once. This chain joins TRBV2 and TRBJ1-2, with D maybe TRBD1 (6 bases). Looked up from germline, CDR1 is SNHLY and CDR2 is FYNNEI. This CDR3 is built from 15 residues. The V end lost 5 bases, the J end lost 7 bases, and 20 bases lay between the germline ends. The CDR3 protein is CASSSDRTPSGGYTF. CDR3 nucleotides: TGTGCCAGCAGTTCGGACAGAACACCCTCGGGTGGCTACACCTTC.

This sequence joins TRBV11-1 and TRBJ1-1; tentative D call: TRBD1 (5 bases). The CDR3 covers 15 residues. V gave up 7 bases and J gave up 1 base, with 16 bases separating them. Germline V CDR1 and CDR2: SGHAT, FQDESV (reference sequence). CDR3 DNA: TGTGCCAGCACCCTCGTACAGGTGGGGAACACTGAAGCTTTCTTT. The encoded protein is CASTLVQVGNTEAFF.

The chain joins TRBV19 to TRBJ2-3; 7 bases line up with TRBD1. CDR3 length equals 13 residues. CDR1 is LNHDA and CDR2 is SQIVND in the germline V gene (reference sequence). J was trimmed by 1 base and V by 10 bases; bases with no gene match: 5. The CDR3 DNA reads as TGTGCCACGGACAGGCCAGGCACAGATACGCAGTATTTT. This codes for CATDRPGTDTQYF.

The rearrangement uses TRBV15 and TRBJ2-1; 7 bases agree with TRBD1. The germline V gene encodes CDR1 LNHNV and CDR2 YYDKDF (reference sequence). This CDR3 has 17 residues. Trimming cost V 1 base and J 7 bases; bases outside gene matches: 13. CDR3 nucleotides: TGTGCCACCAGCAGAGCACGACAGGGTGGGGTTCGGAATGAGCAGTTCTTC. As protein: CATSRARQGGVRNEQFF.

This chain connects TRBV25-1 to TRBJ1-2; 9 nucleotides match TRBD1. Trimming removed 1 base from V and 5 bases from J; junction bases left unmatched: 8. Per germline, CDR1 MGHDK and CDR2 SYGVNS. The CDR3 consists of 16 residues. The CDR3 DNA sequence: TGTGCCAGCAGTGAATCTCGGACAGGGGTGGGATATGGCTACACCTTC. It translates to CASSESRTGVGYGYTF.

This chain connects TRBV7-9 to TRBJ1-2; D not certain. CDR3 size: 12 residues. V lost 5 bases to trimming and J lost 4 bases, with 8 bases between them. CDR1 and CDR2 from the germline V gene are SEHNR and FQNEAQ (reference sequence). This CDR3 reads CASSRKSYGYTF. The CDR3 region has the DNA TGTGCCAGCAGCCGAAAGAGCTATGGCTACACCTTC.

This clone has just a few counts. The chain joins TRBV28 to TRBJ2-1, with 13 nucleotides matching TRBD2. Germline trimming cut 6 bases from V and 12 bases from J; bases unmatched to any gene: 8. CDR1 and CDR2 from the germline V gene are MDHEN and SYDVKM. The CDR3 is 14 residues long. This CDR3 is CASSRLAGGRVQFF. Here the CDR3 DNA reads TGTGCCAGCAGCCGACTAGCGGGGGGCCGAGTGCAGTTCTTC.

This CDR3 is CASSLGLAGGGEQFF. CDR3 DNA: TGTGCCAGCAGCTTGGGTCTAGCGGGGGGGGGTGAGCAGTTCTTC. The chain employs TRBV5-4 and TRBJ2-1, with TRBD2 identical over 12 bases. J gave up 9 bases and V 0 bases, and 4 bases lay outside the gene matches. The CDR3 sequence is 15 residues long. Germline values: CDR1 SGHNT, CDR2 YYREEE (reference sequence).

The gene calls are TRBV27 and TRBJ1-6; 7 bases line up with TRBD1. Germline CDR1 MNHEY, CDR2 SMNVEV (reference sequence). V dropped 3 bases and J dropped 6; count of bases not matched to a gene: 5. The CDR3 runs 15 residues. The CDR3: CASSFRGSSNSPLHF. CDR3 coding DNA: TGTGCCAGCAGTTTCAGGGGGTCTTCTAATTCACCCCTCCACTTT.

This clone was recorded a few times. The chain employs TRBV5-1 and TRBJ1-2; D possibly corresponds to TRBD1 (5 bases). V shed 5 bases and J shed 2 bases, with 10 bases lying between them. This CDR3 is 13 amino acids long. Looked up from germline, CDR1 is SGHRS and CDR2 is YFSETQ. As DNA, the CDR3 is TGCGCCAGCAGAAATAACAGGAACTATGGCTACACCTTC. Protein: CASRNNRNYGYTF.

This chain joins TRBV5-3 and TRBJ1-3; TRBD1 aligns across 8 bases. TRBV5-3 is annotated as an ORF whose role is uncertain. V lost 3 bases, J lost 6 bases, and 14 bases stayed unmatched. The CDR3 has 17 amino acids. The CDR3 coding sequence is TGTGCCAGAAGCTGGGGCCCAGTGGACAGGGTTGAAAACACCATATATTTT. It translates to CARSWGPVDRVENTIYF.

The rearrangement links TRBV5-1 to TRBJ1-4; D perhaps matches TRBD1 (5 bases). Germline V gives CDR1 SGHRS, CDR2 YFSETQ. This CDR3 contains 14 residues. The germline V and J ends were trimmed by 2 bases and 7 bases, with 12 bases remaining between them. CDR3 in DNA: TGCGCCAGCAGCTTCGGGGGGAAGGGTGAAAAACTGTTTTTT. Translated, it gives CASSFGGKGEKLFF.